The 5 T cell receptor beta chains presented below share a single source sample, sequenced in a study of cytomegalovirus exposure and HLA in healthy donors. The PCR used 60 Vbeta and 13 Jbeta primers. Profiled with immunoSEQ multiplex PCR; TCRdb holds only in-frame clones, not every one. Of under 150,000 clones in the sample, around two thirds were seen once. What was sequenced was PBMCs. The receptors stem from a woman in her thirties or forties in good health and CMV-seronegative.

The genes are TRBV5-1 and TRBJ2-1; perhaps TRBD2 as D (7 bases). Trimming took off 4 bases at V and 6 bases at J, with 17 bases between the two ends. CDR1 is SGHRS, CDR2 YFSETQ, per germline. There are 15 residues in the CDR3. The CDR3 coding sequence is TGCGCCAGCAGCCCGGGGGCGGGGGAGGGCAATGAGCAGTTCTTC. Translating it yields CASSPGAGEGNEQFF.

The rearrangement uses TRBV7-2 and TRBJ2-2; TRBD2 might be the D (6 bases). Germline V gene data show CDR1 as SGHTA and CDR2 as FQGNSA. Trimming shortened V by 5 bases and J by 2 bases, and 12 bases separated the two germline ends. The CDR3 has 15 amino acids. Here the CDR3 DNA reads TGTGCCAGCAGCCCCTTCGCGGGAAACACCGGGGAGCTGTTTTTT. This encodes CASSPFAGNTGELFF.

CDR3 in DNA: TGTGCCTTCAACAGGGGCTCGAACACCGGGGAGCTGTTTTTT. This gives the protein CAFNRGSNTGELFF. This rearrangement joins TRBV30 to TRBJ2-2; TRBD1 aligns across 7 bases. CDR1 and CDR2 (germline): GTSNPN, SVGIG (reference sequence). With 7 bases clipped from V and 0 bases from J, the junction kept 5 bases outside the gene matches. The CDR3 runs 14 residues.

V gene TRBV29-1 combines with J gene TRBJ1-1, with 10 nucleotides matching TRBD1. Germline V CDR1 and CDR2: SQVTM, ANQGSEA. With 1 base clipped from V and 3 bases from J, the junction kept 5 bases outside the gene matches. The CDR3 loop spans 15 amino acids. The CDR3: CSVEGTGGRDTEAFF. The DNA for the CDR3 is TGCAGCGTTGAAGGGACAGGGGGGAGGGACACTGAAGCTTTCTTT.

J is TRBJ1-5 and V is TRBV5-8; D may be TRBD1 (6 bases). CDR3 length: 16 amino acids. Germline V gene data show CDR1 as SGHTS and CDR2 as YDEGEE. V lost 0 bases, J lost 0 bases, and 10 bases lay in between. CDR3 protein: CASSLGDRNSNQPQHF. The CDR3 nucleotides are TGTGCCAGCAGCTTGGGCGACAGGAATAGCAATCAGCCCCAGCATTTT.